The 24 T cell receptor beta chains listed next were all sequenced from one sample in a study of response to subunit inactivated influenza vaccine. TCRdb called the RT-PCR reads again in MiXCR, with one record for every CDR3 protein. The sample includes hundreds of thousands of distinct CDR3 sequences, 9.5% to 12% seen only once; the top ten take roughly 12%. The sequences come from PBMCs from blood, collected 40 to 50 days after vaccination. These receptors all come from a man aged 50 to 59 who received an inactivated influenza vaccine.

This clonotype occurred many times. The chain recombines TRBV4-3 with TRBJ1-2; D remains ambiguous. This CDR3 has 15 amino acids. Germline-derived CDR1 and CDR2 are LGHNA and YSLEER. V dropped 0 bases and J dropped 2 bases, with 10 bases sitting between them. The CDR3 region is CASSQDYTSNYGYTF. The CDR3 nucleotides read TGCGCCAGCAGCCAAGATTACACCTCAAACTATGGCTACACCTTC.

This clonotype has more than one count but fewer than ten. Mismatch with germline at one junction end may stem from a read error. J is TRBJ2-1 and V is TRBV20-1; 10 bases are a match to TRBD1. The CDR3 length is 11 residues. The germline V gene has CDR1 DFQATT and CDR2 SNEGSKA (reference sequence). CDR3 DNA sequence: TGCAGTGCTGCACCCGGGACAGGGGAAGTCTTC. Its translation: CSAAPGTGEVF.

This clonotype was counted at least ten times. This chain joins TRBV4-3 and TRBJ2-7; TRBD2 matches 11 bases. This CDR3 region has 15 residues. Germline CDR1 is LGHNA and CDR2 is YSLEER. Unmatched junction bases numbered 4, after V lost 2 bases and J lost 4 bases. CDR3 DNA sequence: TGCGCCAGCAGCCAAAGCCTAGCGGGGGGTTACGAGCAGTACTTC. It specifies CASSQSLAGGYEQYF.

This clonotype has more than one count but fewer than ten. The gene calls are TRBV6-1 and TRBJ2-7; TRBD1 might be the D (7 bases). Trimming stripped 6 bases from V and 6 bases from J, with 21 bases between. The germline V gene encodes CDR1 MNHNS and CDR2 SASEGT. The CDR3 runs 15 residues. CDR3: CASSRVEGATFEQYF. The CDR3 DNA sequence: TGTGCCAGCAGCCGCGTGGAGGGGGCCACATTCGAGCAGTACTTC.

The chain uses TRBV5-1 and TRBJ2-2; no clear D. The V gene lost 9 bases and the J gene lost 5 bases, with 5 bases spanning the gap. The CDR3 has 10 residues. CDR1 is SGHRS, CDR2 YFSETQ, per germline. In DNA, the CDR3 is TGCGCCACCAATACCGGGGAGCTGTTTTTT. Its protein product is CATNTGELFF.

This clonotype was counted only a few times. This sequence joins TRBV5-1 and TRBJ1-4; 9 nucleotides line up with TRBD1. CDR3 length: 15 residues. The trim removed 3 bases at V and 9 bases at J, leaving 9 bases unmatched. Looked up from germline, CDR1 is SGHRS and CDR2 is YFSETQ. CDR3 loop: CASSSSGTGIKKLFF. The CDR3 DNA sequence: TGCGCCAGCAGCTCTTCCGGGACAGGGATCAAAAAACTGTTTTTT.

Ten or more counts support this clonotype. The rearrangement uses TRBV12-3 or TRBV12-4 and TRBJ1-6, with 7 bases aligning to TRBD1. The junction had 3 bases not matched to a gene; V was cut back by 5 bases and J by 5 bases. This CDR3 has 14 amino acids. CDR3 protein: CASSTTGDNSPLHF. In DNA form, the CDR3 reads TGTGCCAGCAGTACTACAGGGGATAATTCACCCCTCCACTTT.

This clonotype has ten or more counts. The V gene is TRBV20-1, the J gene TRBJ2-7, with 10 positions matching TRBD1. The germline gives CDR1 DFQATT, CDR2 SNEGSKA (reference sequence). This CDR3 spans 14 amino acids. The V and J ends lost 5 bases and 1 base, in that order; junction bases with no gene match: 5. CDR3: CSASDRGMSYEQYF. In DNA form, the CDR3 reads TGCAGTGCTTCGGACAGGGGGATGTCCTACGAGCAGTACTTC.

This clonotype was seen only a few times. J is TRBJ2-5 and V is TRBV29-1; TRBD1 matches at 7 bases. This CDR3 comprises 14 residues. Per the germline V gene, CDR1 is SQVTM and CDR2 is ANQGSEA. The junction had 9 bases not matched to a gene; V was cut back by 8 bases and J by 0 bases. The CDR3 spells CSIQGRRYQETQYF. CDR3 coding DNA: TGCAGCATACAGGGGCGACGGTACCAAGAGACCCAGTACTTC.

The chain has TRBV10-3 and TRBJ2-1; 7 bases match TRBD1. The CDR3 runs 13 residues. Germline V gene data show CDR1 as ENHRY and CDR2 as SYGVKD. V shed 10 bases and J 7 bases; nucleotides not matched to a gene: 10. CDR3 loop: CASCRDSRNEQFF. In nucleotides, the CDR3 is TGTGCCAGCTGCCGGGACAGCAGGAATGAGCAGTTCTTC.

The chain combines TRBV3-1 with TRBJ2-1; TRBD1 matches at 11 bases. Germline loops: CDR1 LGHDT, CDR2 YNNKEL (reference sequence). The CDR3 consists of 15 residues. V was clipped by 4 bases and J by 5 bases; unmatched bases: 4. The CDR3 DNA is TGTGCCAGCAGCCCCCGGGACAGGGGGAACAATGAGCAGTTCTTC. Protein sequence: CASSPRDRGNNEQFF.

The rearrangement joins TRBV20-1 to TRBJ2-3; tentatively, D is TRBD2 (5 bases). Trimming took off 0 bases at V and 3 bases at J, with 13 bases between the two ends. The CDR3 totals 15 residues. The germline CDR1 and CDR2 sequences are DFQATT and SNEGSKA (reference sequence). DNA of the CDR3: TGCAGTGCTAGAGATTGGCTAGCAGTAACAGATACGCAGTATTTT. It is translated as CSARDWLAVTDTQYF.

This chain connects TRBV12-3 or TRBV12-4 to TRBJ2-3; a weak D match, TRBD1 (6 bases). The CDR3 extends over 13 amino acids. Between the trimmed V and J ends, which lost 7 bases and 8 bases, there was a span of 16 bases. The CDR3 sequence is CASTNSQGSTQYF. In DNA, the CDR3 is TGTGCCAGCACCAACTCTCAGGGGAGTACGCAGTATTTT.

In its sample, this clonotype was seen many times. V is TRBV20-1 and J is TRBJ2-1; D uncertain. Germline V gives CDR1 DFQATT, CDR2 SNEGSKA (reference sequence). This CDR3 region has 12 residues. Trimming shortened V by 1 base and J by 12 bases, and 13 bases separated the two germline ends. The CDR3 coding sequence is TGCAGTGCTAGAGTCATCAACTTGGGGCAGTTCTTC. Its translation: CSARVINLGQFF.

The chain joins TRBV18 to TRBJ2-2; unclear D gene. CDR1 is KGHSH and CDR2 is LQKENI in the germline V gene. Deletions cut 1 base from V and 4 bases from J, with 16 bases between. CDR3 length: 17 amino acids. CDR3 residues: CASSPRKVVGSTGELFF. For the CDR3, the DNA is TGTGCCAGCTCACCACGGAAAGTTGTTGGAAGCACCGGGGAGCTGTTTTTT.

This clonotype has more than one count but fewer than ten. The V and J genes are TRBV3-1 and TRBJ2-7, with a weak D call TRBD1 (6 bases). The CDR3 consists of 13 residues. With 4 bases removed from V and 9 bases from J, the gap between germline ends came to 16 bases. The germline gives CDR1 LGHDT, CDR2 YNNKEL (reference sequence). CDR3 in amino acids: CASSPTGTTVQYF. CDR3 DNA: TGTGCCAGCAGCCCGACCGGGACAACGGTGCAGTACTTC.

With regard to this clonotype: The junction departs from the called germline gene at one end, perhaps through a read error. The genes are TRBV24-1 and TRBJ2-1; a weak D match, TRBD1 (5 bases). In germline, CDR1 is KGHDR, CDR2 SFDVKD. There are 18 residues in the CDR3. Here the CDR3 reads CATSDPKGQGSSYNELFF. The CDR3 region has the DNA TGTGCCACCAGTGATCCCAAGGGGCAGGGAAGCTCCTACAATGAGCTGTTCTTC.

This clonotype was recorded a few times. This chain connects TRBV20-1 to TRBJ2-2, with D hard to call. The CDR3 contains 16 residues. Germline assignment: CDR1 DFQATT and CDR2 SNEGSKA (reference sequence). V shed 1 base and J shed 0 bases, with 12 bases lying between them. CDR3 bases: TGCAGTGCTAGAGTTCCGGGTACCGCGAACACCGGGGAGCTGTTTTTT. Translating it yields CSARVPGTANTGELFF.

The V call is TRBV7-9, the J call TRBJ2-1; D gene uncertain. V was pared by 4 bases and J by 9 bases, with 10 bases between. The CDR3 is 12 amino acids. CDR1 SEHNR and CDR2 FQNEAQ come from the germline V gene (reference sequence). The CDR3 is CASSWISGEQFF. The DNA for the CDR3 is TGTGCCAGCAGCTGGATCTCCGGTGAGCAGTTCTTC. The variable domain in full, completed from reference TRBV7-9 and TRBJ2-1, reads DTGVSQNPRHKITKRGQNVTFRCDPISEHNRLYWYRQTLGQGPEFLTYFQNEAQLEKSRLLSDRFSAERPKGSFSTLEIQRTEQGDSAMYLCASSWISGEQFFGPGTRLTVL.

Only a few counts were recorded for this clonotype. The V and J genes are TRBV10-3 and TRBJ1-1, with 8 bases fitting TRBD1. V lost 10 bases and J lost 1; bases outside the gene matches: 11. Germline lookup yields CDR1 ENHRY and CDR2 SYGVKD. There are 15 residues in the CDR3. The CDR3 DNA reads TGTGCCACCGCGCAGGGGGCACGAAGGAACACTGAAGCTTTCTTT. Translated: CATAQGARRNTEAFF.

J is TRBJ2-1 and V is TRBV11-3; the D call may be TRBD1 or TRBD2 (7 bases each). V was cut by 1 base and J by 8 bases, with 15 bases left in between. The CDR3 sequence is 15 residues long. CDR1 is SGHNT, CDR2 YENEEA, per germline. CDR3 in DNA: TGTGCCAGCAGCTTAGTGGGCAGGGGGGGAGATGAGCAGTTCTTC. It specifies CASSLVGRGGDEQFF.

Only a few counts were recorded for this clonotype. The chain uses TRBV9 and TRBJ2-5, with D perhaps matching TRBD2 (6 bases). This CDR3 contains 14 residues. The germline V gene has CDR1 SGDLS and CDR2 YYNGEE. V was clipped by 3 bases and J by 5 bases, with 14 bases between them. CDR3 sequence: CASSAWDLQETQYF. CDR3 in DNA: TGTGCCAGCAGCGCCTGGGACTTGCAGGAGACCCAGTACTTC.

This chain joins TRBV27 and TRBJ2-2; 12 nucleotides agree with TRBD1. V shed 4 bases and J 7 bases; nucleotides not matched to a gene: 13. CDR3 length: 18 residues. Germline CDR1 MNHEY, CDR2 SMNVEV (reference sequence). Written as DNA, the CDR3 is TGTGCCAGCAGTTCCCCCACCTCGGGACAGGGGGCCGTCGGGGAGCTGTTTTTT. Translated: CASSSPTSGQGAVGELFF.

The table lists this clonotype with many counts. This chain links TRBV29-1 with TRBJ2-4, with 10 nucleotides matching TRBD2. Germline values: CDR1 SQVTM, CDR2 ANQGSEA. The CDR3 has 13 amino acids. The V and J ends lost 6 bases and 6 bases, in that order; junction bases with no gene match: 5. CDR3 bases: TGCAGCGTAAGCGGGAGGGCCTTAAACATTCAGTACTTC. This translates into CSVSGRALNIQYF.